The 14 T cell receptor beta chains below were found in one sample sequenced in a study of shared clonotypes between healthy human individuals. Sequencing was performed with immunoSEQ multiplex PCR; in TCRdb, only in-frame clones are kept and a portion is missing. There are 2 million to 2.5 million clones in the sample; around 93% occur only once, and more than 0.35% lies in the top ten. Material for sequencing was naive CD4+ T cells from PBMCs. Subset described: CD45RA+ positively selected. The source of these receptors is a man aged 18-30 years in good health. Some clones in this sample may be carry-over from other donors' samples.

CDR3 sequence: CASSLARHTDTQYF. CDR3 DNA sequence: TGTGCCAGCAGCTTAGCGCGGCACACAGATACGCAGTATTTT. This rearrangement joins TRBV7-8 to TRBJ2-3; D gene uncertain. Germline V gene data show CDR1 as SGHVS and CDR2 as FQNEAQ. The CDR3 is 14 residues long. V dropped 0 bases and J dropped 2 bases, with 6 bases sitting between them.

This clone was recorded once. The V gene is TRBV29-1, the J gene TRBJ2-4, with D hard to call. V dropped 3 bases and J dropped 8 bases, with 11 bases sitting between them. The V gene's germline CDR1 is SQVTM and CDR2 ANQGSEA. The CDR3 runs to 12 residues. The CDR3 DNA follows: TGCAGCGTTGAGAGTGGTGTGGACATTCAGTACTTC. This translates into CSVESGVDIQYF. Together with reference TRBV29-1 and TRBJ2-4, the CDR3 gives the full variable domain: SAVISQKPSRDICQRGTSLTIQCQVDSQVTMMFWYRQQPGQSLTLIATANQGSEATYESGFVIDKFPISRPNLTFSTLTVSNMSPEDSSIYLCSVESGVDIQYFGAGTRLSVL.

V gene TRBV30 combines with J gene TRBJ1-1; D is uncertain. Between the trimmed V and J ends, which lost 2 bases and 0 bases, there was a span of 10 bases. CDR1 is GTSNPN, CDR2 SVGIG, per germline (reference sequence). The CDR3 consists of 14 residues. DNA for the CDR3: TGTGCCTGGAGTCCACGGGTAGTGAACACTGAAGCTTTCTTT. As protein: CAWSPRVVNTEAFF.

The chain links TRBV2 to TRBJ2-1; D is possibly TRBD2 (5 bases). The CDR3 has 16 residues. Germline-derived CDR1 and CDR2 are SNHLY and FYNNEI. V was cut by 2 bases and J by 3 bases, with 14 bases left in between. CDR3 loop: CASSERGRYLYNEQFF. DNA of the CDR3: TGTGCCAGCAGTGAACGCGGGCGGTACCTCTACAATGAGCAGTTCTTC.

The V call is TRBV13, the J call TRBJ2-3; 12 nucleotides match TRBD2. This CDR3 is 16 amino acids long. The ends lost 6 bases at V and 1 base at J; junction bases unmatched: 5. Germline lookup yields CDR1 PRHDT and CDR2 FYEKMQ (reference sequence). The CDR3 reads CASRPTSGRRTDTQYF. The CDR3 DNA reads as TGTGCCAGCAGACCAACTAGCGGGAGGCGCACAGATACGCAGTATTTT.

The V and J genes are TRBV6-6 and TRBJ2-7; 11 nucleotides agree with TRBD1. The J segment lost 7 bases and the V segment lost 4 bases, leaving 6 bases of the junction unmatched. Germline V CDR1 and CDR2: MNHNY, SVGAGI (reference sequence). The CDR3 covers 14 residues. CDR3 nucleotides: TGTGCCAGCAGTTGGGGGACAGGGGGTTTTGAGCAGTACTTC. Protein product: CASSWGTGGFEQYF.

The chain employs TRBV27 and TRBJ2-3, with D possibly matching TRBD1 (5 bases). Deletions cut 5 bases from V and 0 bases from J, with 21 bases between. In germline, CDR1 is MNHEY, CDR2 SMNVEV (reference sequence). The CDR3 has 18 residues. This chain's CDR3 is CASSRRSLRQTSTDTQYF. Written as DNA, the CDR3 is TGTGCCAGCAGTCGGCGGTCTTTGAGACAGACTAGCACAGATACGCAGTATTTT.

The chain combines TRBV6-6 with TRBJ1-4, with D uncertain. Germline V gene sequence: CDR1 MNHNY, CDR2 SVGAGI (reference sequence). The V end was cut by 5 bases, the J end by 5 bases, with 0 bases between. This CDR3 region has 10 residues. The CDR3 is CASSNEKLFF. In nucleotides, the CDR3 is TGTGCCAGCAGTAATGAAAAACTGTTTTTT.

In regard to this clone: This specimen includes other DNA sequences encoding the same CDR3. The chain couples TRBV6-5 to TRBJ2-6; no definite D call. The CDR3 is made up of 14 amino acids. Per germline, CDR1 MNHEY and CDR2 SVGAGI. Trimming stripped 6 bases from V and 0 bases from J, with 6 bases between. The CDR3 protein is CASSRISGANVLTF. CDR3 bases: TGTGCCAGCAGCCGGATCTCTGGGGCCAACGTCCTGACTTTC.

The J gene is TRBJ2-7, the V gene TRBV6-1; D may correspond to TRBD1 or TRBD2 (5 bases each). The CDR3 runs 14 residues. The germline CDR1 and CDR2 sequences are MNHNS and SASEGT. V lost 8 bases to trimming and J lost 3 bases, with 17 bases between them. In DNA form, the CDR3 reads TGTGCCAGCCGGGAAAACCGGGACGGCTACGAGCAGTACTTC. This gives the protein CASRENRDGYEQYF.

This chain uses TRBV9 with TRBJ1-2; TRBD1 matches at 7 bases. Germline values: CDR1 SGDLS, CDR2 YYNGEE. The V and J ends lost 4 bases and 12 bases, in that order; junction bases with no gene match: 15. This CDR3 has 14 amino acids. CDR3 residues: CASSPRTGTDVDTF. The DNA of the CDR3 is TGTGCCAGCAGCCCCCGAACCGGGACAGATGTTGACACCTTC. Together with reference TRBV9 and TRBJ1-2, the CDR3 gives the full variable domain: DSGVTQTPKHLITATGQRVTLRCSPRSGDLSVYWYQQSLDQGLQFLIQYYNGEERAKGNILERFSAQQFPDLHSELNLSSLELGDSALYFCASSPRTGTDVDTFGSGTRLTVV.

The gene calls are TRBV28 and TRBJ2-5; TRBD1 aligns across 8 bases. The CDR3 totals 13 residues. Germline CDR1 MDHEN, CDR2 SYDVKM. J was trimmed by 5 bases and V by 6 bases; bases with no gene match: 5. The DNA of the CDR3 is TGTGCCAGCAGGGGACAGGTGATGGAGACCCAGTACTTC. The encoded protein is CASRGQVMETQYF.

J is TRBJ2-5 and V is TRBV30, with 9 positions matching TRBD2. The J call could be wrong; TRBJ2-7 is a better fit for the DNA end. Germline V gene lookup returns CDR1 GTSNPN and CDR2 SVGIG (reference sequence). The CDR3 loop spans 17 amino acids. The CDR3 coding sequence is TGTGCCTGGAGTGTACATTGGAGTAGCGGGGGCTCCTACGAGCAGTACTTC. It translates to CAWSVHWSSGGSYEQYF.

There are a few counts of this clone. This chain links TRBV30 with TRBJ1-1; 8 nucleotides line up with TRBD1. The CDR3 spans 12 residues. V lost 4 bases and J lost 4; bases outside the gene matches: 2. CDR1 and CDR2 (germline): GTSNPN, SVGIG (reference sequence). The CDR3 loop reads CAWTGGGTEAFF. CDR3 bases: TGTGCCTGGACAGGGGGCGGCACTGAAGCTTTCTTT.